This note documents a single T cell receptor beta chain sequence. This CDR3 is also generated by other DNA sequences in the sample. Trimming took off 2 bases at V and 3 bases at J, with 8 bases between the two ends. This CDR3 contains 13 residues. Germline V CDR1 and CDR2: MNHEY, SMNVEV (reference sequence). Cells designated naive CD8 were CD45RO-negative and were positively selected for CCR7, with terminally differentiated effector memory CD45RA+ cells excluded. The authors distributed each subset's genomic DNA evenly over several immunoSEQ plates. Clones were read by immunoSEQ multiplex PCR, and TCRdb kept only the in-frame ones, dropping some. The sample has under 2,000,000 clones; approximately 95% are singletons. The sample comes from a study of shared clonotypes between healthy human individuals.

The sample consisted of naive CD8+ T cells sorted from blood. The chain links TRBV27 to TRBJ2-7; D possibly corresponds to TRBD1 (5 bases). The TCR was taken from a man aged 18 to 29 in good health. CDR3 DNA sequence: TGTGCCAGCAGTTTACGACAGTTCTACGAGCAGTACTTC. Residues: CASSLRQFYEQYF.